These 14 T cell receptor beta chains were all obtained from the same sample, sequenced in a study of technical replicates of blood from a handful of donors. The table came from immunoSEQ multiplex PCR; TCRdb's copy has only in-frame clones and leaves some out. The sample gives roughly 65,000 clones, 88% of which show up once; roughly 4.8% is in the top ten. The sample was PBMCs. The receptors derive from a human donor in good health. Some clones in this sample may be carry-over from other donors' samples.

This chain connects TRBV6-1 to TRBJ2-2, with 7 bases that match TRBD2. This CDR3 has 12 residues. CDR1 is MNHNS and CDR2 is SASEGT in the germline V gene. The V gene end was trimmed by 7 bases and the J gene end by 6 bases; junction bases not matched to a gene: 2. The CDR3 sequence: CASNGGAGELFF. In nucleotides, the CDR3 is TGTGCCAGCAATGGGGGGGCCGGGGAGCTGTTTTTT.

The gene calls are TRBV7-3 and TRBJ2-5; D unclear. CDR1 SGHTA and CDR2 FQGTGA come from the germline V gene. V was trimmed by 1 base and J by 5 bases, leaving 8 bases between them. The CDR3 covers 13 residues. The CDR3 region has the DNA TGTGCCAGCAGCTTAATACCCCAGGAGACCCAGTACTTC. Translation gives CASSLIPQETQYF.

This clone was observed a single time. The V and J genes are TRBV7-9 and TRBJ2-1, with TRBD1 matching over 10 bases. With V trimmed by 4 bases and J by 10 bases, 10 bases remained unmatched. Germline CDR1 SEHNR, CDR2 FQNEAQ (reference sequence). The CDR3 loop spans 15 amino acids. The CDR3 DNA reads TGTGCCAGCAGCTACACCGGGACAGGGGTGGGGGAGCAGTTCTTC. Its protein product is CASSYTGTGVGEQFF.

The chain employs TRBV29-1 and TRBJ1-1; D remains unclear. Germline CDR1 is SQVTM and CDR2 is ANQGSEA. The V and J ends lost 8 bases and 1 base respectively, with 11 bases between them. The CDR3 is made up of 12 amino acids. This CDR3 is CSSASGNTEAFF. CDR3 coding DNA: TGCAGCTCTGCCTCAGGGAACACTGAAGCTTTCTTT.

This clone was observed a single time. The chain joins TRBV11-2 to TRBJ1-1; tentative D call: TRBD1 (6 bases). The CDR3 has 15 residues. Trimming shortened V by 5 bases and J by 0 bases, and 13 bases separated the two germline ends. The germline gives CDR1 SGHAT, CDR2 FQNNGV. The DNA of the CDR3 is TGTGCCAGCAGCGGGGCGGGGGCCCTGAACACTGAAGCTTTCTTT. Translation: CASSGAGALNTEAFF.

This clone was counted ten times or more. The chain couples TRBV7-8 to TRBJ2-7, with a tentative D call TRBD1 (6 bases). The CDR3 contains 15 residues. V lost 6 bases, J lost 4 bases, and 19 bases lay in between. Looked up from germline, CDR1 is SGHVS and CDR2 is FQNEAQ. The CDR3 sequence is CASSHSSGDLYEQYF. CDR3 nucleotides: TGTGCCAGCAGTCACTCCTCAGGGGACCTTTACGAGCAGTACTTC.

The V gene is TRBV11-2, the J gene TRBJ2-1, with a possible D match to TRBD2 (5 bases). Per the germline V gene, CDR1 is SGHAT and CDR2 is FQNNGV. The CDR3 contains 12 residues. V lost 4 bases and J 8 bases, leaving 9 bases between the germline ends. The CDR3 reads CASSYTRDEQFF. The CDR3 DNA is TGTGCCAGCAGCTATACTAGGGATGAGCAGTTCTTC.

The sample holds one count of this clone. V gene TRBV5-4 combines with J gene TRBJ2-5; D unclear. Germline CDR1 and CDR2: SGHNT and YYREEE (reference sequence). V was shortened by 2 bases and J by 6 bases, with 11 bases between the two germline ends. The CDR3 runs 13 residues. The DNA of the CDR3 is TGTGCCAGCAGCTTATACAGTGTTAAGACCCAGTACTTC. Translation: CASSLYSVKTQYF.

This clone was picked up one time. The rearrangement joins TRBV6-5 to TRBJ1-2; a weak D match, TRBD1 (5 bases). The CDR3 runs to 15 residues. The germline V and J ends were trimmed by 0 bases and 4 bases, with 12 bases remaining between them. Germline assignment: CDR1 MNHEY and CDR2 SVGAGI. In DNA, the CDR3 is TGTGCCAGCAGTTACTCTCGCCAGGGACTCTATGGCTACACCTTC. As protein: CASSYSRQGLYGYTF.

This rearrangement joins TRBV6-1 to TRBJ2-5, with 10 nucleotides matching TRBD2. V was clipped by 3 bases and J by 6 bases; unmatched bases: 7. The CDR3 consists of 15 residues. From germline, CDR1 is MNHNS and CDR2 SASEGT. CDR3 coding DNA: TGTGCCAGCAGTGAGCTAGCGGGGGCGGTGCAGACCCAGTACTTC. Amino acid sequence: CASSELAGAVQTQYF.

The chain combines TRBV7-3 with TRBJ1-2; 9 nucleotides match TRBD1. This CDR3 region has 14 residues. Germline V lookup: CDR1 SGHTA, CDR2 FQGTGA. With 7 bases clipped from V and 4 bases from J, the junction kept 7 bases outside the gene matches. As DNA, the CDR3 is TGTGCCAGCATCCCTCCGGGACAGGGCTATGGCTACACCTTC. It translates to CASIPPGQGYGYTF.

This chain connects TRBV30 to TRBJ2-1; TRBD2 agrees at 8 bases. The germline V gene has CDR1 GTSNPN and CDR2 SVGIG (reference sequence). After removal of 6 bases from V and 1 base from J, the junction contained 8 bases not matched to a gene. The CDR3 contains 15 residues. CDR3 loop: CACPPAGGSYNEQFF. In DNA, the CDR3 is TGTGCCTGCCCCCCCGCGGGAGGTTCCTACAATGAGCAGTTCTTC.

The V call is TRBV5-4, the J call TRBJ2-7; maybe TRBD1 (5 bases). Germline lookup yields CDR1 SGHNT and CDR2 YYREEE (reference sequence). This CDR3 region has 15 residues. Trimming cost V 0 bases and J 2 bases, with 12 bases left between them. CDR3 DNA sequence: TGTGCCAGCAGCTTGGAGGGGCTCCCTGCCTACGAGCAGTACTTC. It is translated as CASSLEGLPAYEQYF.

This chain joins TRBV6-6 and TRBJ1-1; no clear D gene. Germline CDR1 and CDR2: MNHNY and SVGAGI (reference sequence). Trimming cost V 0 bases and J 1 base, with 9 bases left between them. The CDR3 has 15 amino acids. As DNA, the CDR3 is TGTGCCAGCAGTTACTCAGTAGGCGGGAACACTGAAGCTTTCTTT. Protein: CASSYSVGGNTEAFF.